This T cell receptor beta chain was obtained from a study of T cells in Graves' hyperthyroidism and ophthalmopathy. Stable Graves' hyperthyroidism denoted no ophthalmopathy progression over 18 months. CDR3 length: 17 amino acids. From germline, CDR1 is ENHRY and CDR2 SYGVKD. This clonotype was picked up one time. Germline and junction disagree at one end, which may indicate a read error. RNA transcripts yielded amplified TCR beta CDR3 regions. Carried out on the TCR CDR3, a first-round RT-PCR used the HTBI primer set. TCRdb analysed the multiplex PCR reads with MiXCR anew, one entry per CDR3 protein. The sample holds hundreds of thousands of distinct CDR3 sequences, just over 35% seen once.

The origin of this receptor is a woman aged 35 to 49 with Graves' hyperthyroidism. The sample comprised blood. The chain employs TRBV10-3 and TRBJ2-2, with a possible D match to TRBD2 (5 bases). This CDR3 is CASSLALRIPNTGELFF. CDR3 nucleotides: TGTGCCAGCAGTTTAGCGCTACGGATTCCCAACACCGGGGAGCTGTTTTTT.